This T cell receptor beta chain comes out of a study of T cells in Graves' hyperthyroidism and ophthalmopathy. The source material, RNA transcripts, was used to amplify TCR beta CDR3 regions. First-round RT-PCR targeting the TCR CDR3 was performed with the HTBI primer set. From the multiplex PCR reads, TCRdb called clonotypes with MiXCR, one entry per CDR3 protein. The data show hundreds of thousands of distinct CDR3 sequences, approximately 21% seen once. From germline, CDR1 is MNHEY and CDR2 SMNVEV (reference sequence). The CDR3 has 16 amino acids. J gave up 0 bases and V 5 bases, and 9 bases lay outside the gene matches. Active moderate-to-severe ophthalmopathy, Clinical Activity Score at least 3, NOSPECS at least 4, under 3 months' duration. The sample holds a few counts of this clonotype.

The sequencing sample was made of blood. The receptor comes from a man aged 25-45 years with Graves' ophthalmopathy. The rearrangement joins TRBV27 to TRBJ2-5, with 7 bases aligning to TRBD1. Here the CDR3 DNA reads TGTGCCAGCAGTCCCTCCGACAGGGCCAACCAAGAGACCCAGTACTTC. It yields the protein CASSPSDRANQETQYF.